These T cell receptor beta chains were read from a single sample in a study of shared clonotypes between healthy human individuals. Only in-frame clones appear in the TCRdb table, and some are missing; sequencing was by immunoSEQ multiplex PCR. The sample has about 560,000 clones, roughly 79% seen once. Sequencing input: PBMCs. Every receptor here comes from a woman aged 40-49 years in good health. Some clones in this sample may be carry-over from other donors' samples. Each CDR3 is given with its conserved first and last residue.

TRBV15	TRBJ2-2	CATSREVRVGGELFF
TRBV27	TRBJ2-2	CASSLIRGGELFF
TRBV27	TRBJ2-7	CASPRWDRDPGEQYF
TRBV7-2	TRBJ1-6	CASSLTRANSSPLHF
TRBV7-2	TRBJ2-2	CASSFANPTGELFF
TRBV29-1	TRBJ1-3	CSVSSGNTIYF
TRBV10-3	TRBJ1-1	CAISVQGVAGAFF
TRBV19	TRBJ2-4	CASSPTGQWRTAKNIQYF
TRBV6-1	TRBJ2-7	CASSIGGAGYEQYF
TRBV7-2	TRBJ2-7	CASSSQIVDSYEQYF